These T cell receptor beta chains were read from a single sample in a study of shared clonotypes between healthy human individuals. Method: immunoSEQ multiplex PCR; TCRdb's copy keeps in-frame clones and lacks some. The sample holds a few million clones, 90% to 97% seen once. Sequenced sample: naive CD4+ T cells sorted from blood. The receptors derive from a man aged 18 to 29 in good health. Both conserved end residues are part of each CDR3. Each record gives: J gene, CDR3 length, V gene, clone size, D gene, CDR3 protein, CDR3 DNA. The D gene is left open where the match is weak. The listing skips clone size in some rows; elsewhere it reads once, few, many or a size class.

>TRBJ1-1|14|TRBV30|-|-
CAWIRQDRNTEAFF
TGTGCCTGGATAAGGCAGGACCGGAACACTGAAGCTTTCTTT
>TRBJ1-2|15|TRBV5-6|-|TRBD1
CASSFGQGADYGYTF
TGTGCCAGCAGCTTCGGACAGGGGGCGGACTATGGCTACACCTTC
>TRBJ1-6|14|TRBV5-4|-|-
CASSSWTENSPLHF
TGTGCCAGCAGCTCATGGACGGAAAATTCACCCCTCCACTTT
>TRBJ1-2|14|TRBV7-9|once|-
CASSSIGGANGYTF
TGTGCCAGCAGCTCCATCGGGGGGGCCAATGGCTACACCTTC
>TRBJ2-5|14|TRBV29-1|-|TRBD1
CSHRAGTGQETQYF
TGCAGCCATCGCGCCGGGACAGGACAAGAGACCCAGTACTTC
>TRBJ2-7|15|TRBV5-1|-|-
CASRISFLNSYEQYF
TGCGCCAGCAGAATAAGCTTTCTTAACTCCTACGAGCAGTACTTC
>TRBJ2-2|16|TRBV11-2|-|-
CASRPGLGGVTGELFF
TGTGCCAGCAGGCCCGGTCTTGGCGGTGTCACCGGGGAGCTGTTTTTT
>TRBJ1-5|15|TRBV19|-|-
CASSVHQVSNQPQHF
TGTGCCAGTAGTGTGCATCAAGTAAGCAATCAGCCCCAGCATTTT
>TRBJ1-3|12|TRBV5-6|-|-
CASSSQGNTIYF
TGTGCCAGCAGCTCACAGGGAAACACCATATATTTT
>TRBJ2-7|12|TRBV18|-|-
CASSPPTYEQYF
TGTGCCAGCTCACCTCCAACCTACGAGCAGTACTTC
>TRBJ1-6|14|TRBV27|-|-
CASKGDTYNSPLHF
TGTGCCAGCAAAGGGGACACATATAATTCACCCCTCCACTTT
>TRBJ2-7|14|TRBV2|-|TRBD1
CASIQSGQGHEQYF
TGTGCCAGCATTCAATCCGGACAGGGCCACGAGCAGTACTTC
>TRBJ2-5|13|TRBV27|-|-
CATLFRVRKTQYF
TGTGCCACCCTTTTCAGGGTGCGAAAGACCCAGTACTTC
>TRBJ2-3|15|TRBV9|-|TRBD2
CASSVTSVVTDTQYF
TGTGCCAGCAGCGTGACTAGCGTTGTCACAGATACGCAGTATTTT
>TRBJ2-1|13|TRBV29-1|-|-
CSVSPRVTNEQFF
TGCAGCGTTTCCCCCCGGGTGACAAATGAGCAGTTCTTC
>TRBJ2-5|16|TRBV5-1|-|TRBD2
CASSLRLAGVGETQYF
TGCGCCAGCAGCCTAAGACTAGCGGGAGTAGGAGAGACCCAGTACTTC
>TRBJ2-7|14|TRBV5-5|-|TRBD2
CASSFSGSTYEQYF
TGTGCCAGCAGCTTTAGCGGGTCTACCTACGAGCAGTACTTC
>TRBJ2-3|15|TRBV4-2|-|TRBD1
CASSRPGQAPDTQYF
TGTGCCAGCAGCCGGCCGGGACAGGCACCAGATACGCAGTATTTT
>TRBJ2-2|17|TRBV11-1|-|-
CASSIRRLARVSGELFF
TGTGCCAGCAGCATAAGACGGCTGGCGAGGGTGAGCGGGGAGCTGTTTTTT
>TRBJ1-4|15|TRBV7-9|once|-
CASSLVETENEKLFF
TGTGCCAGCAGCTTAGTGGAGACAGAGAATGAAAAACTGTTTTTT
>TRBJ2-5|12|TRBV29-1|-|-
CSATPGGETQYF
TGCAGCGCCACCCCGGGTGGAGAGACCCAGTACTTC
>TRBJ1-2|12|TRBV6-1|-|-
CASSSTGYGYTF
TGTGCCAGCAGTTCGACGGGATATGGCTACACCTTC
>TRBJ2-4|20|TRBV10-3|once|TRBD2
CAISASNTRLAGITKNIQYF
TGTGCCATCAGTGCGAGTAACACGAGACTAGCGGGTATTACCAAAAACATTCAGTACTTC
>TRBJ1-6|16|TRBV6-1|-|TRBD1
CASSGTGKSYNSPLHF
TGTGCCAGCAGTGGGACAGGGAAGTCCTATAATTCACCCCTCCACTTT